This record covers a single TCR beta chain. As yet, its antigen is unknown. This specimen comes from a study of CD8+ T cells in alopecia areata. The study, taken as a whole, reports: Higher clonality than in normal scalp was seen in lesional scalp, especially alopecia totalis/universalis. Scalp sequencing captures resident alphabeta T cells of normal skin too.

V was clipped by 1 base and J by 3 bases, with 7 bases between them. Germline CDR1 and CDR2: MNHEY and SMNVEV (reference sequence). The CDR3 covers 13 residues. Sorted populations comprised CD4+ and CD8+ T cells obtained from PBMCs. The sequencing template was cDNA reverse transcribed from extracted RNA. Only in-frame clones appear in the TCRdb table, and some are missing; sequencing was by immunoSEQ multiplex PCR. Of about 110,000 clones listed, over 55% are singletons. The rearrangement uses TRBV27 and TRBJ2-7; no reliable D call. This TCR was sampled from a human donor with alopecia areata. The material sequenced was NKG2D-low CD8+ T cells sorted from blood. Here the CDR3 reads CASSLFLNYEQYF. Written as DNA, the CDR3 is TGTGCCAGCAGTTTATTCCTAAACTACGAGCAGTACTTC.